The 20 T cell receptor beta chains listed next were all sequenced from one sample in a study of shared clonotypes between healthy human individuals. Profiled with immunoSEQ multiplex PCR; TCRdb holds only in-frame clones, not every one. The sample records some 2,000,000 clones, 90% to 95% being singletons. The sequenced sample consisted of naive CD4+ T cells sorted from blood. Subset noted: CD45RA+ positively selected. These TCRs come from a man aged 18-30 years in good health.

The chain employs TRBV28 and TRBJ2-5; either TRBD1 or TRBD2 may supply D (5 bases each). Germline CDR1 reads MDHEN; CDR2 reads SYDVKM. CDR3 size: 15 residues. Trimming took 3 bases from V and 4 from J, leaving 15 bases between them. CDR3 nucleotides: TGTGCCAGCAGTTTTACGGGGCAGGGATCAGAGACCCAGTACTTC. The encoded protein is CASSFTGQGSETQYF.

Notes on this clone: At the DNA level, this CDR3 is encoded by other sequences in the same sample as well. The chain has TRBV18 and TRBJ2-3; D not resolved. This CDR3 is built from 13 residues. Germline V gene lookup returns CDR1 KGHSH and CDR2 LQKENI. Trimming shortened V by 3 bases and J by 2 bases, and 6 bases separated the two germline ends. CDR3 region: CASSPLHTDTQYF. The CDR3, as DNA: TGTGCCAGCTCACCTCTACACACAGATACGCAGTATTTT.

The chain couples TRBV7-2 to TRBJ2-3; no clear D gene. V dropped 5 bases and J dropped 1 base, with 13 bases sitting between them. The CDR3 consists of 15 residues. Germline V gene lookup returns CDR1 SGHTA and CDR2 FQGNSA. The CDR3 nucleotides read TGTGCCAGCAGCCACCGACTCTCAGGCACAGATACGCAGTATTTT. It yields the protein CASSHRLSGTDTQYF.

This clone occurred once. The V call is TRBV5-4, the J call TRBJ1-2, with 7 bases lining up with TRBD1. The J segment lost 7 bases and the V segment lost 3 bases, leaving 9 bases of the junction unmatched. Per the germline V gene, CDR1 is SGHNT and CDR2 is YYREEE (reference sequence). This CDR3 region has 14 residues. CDR3 DNA sequence: TGTGCCAGCAGCTCGCCCGGGACAGTTAGTGGCTACACCTTC. Amino acid sequence: CASSSPGTVSGYTF.

This sequence joins TRBV19 and TRBJ2-2; no reliable D call. Germline CDR1 is LNHDA and CDR2 is SQIVND (reference sequence). This CDR3 spans 11 amino acids. Trimming left V 7 bases short and J 3 bases short, with 3 bases between. The CDR3 region has the DNA TGTGCCAGTAAACACACCGGGGAGCTGTTTTTT. Encoded protein: CASKHTGELFF. Together with reference TRBV19 and TRBJ2-2, the CDR3 gives the full variable domain: DGGITQSPKYLFRKEGQNVTLSCEQNLNHDAMYWYRQDPGQGLRLIYYSQIVNDFQKGDIAEGYSVSREKKESFPLTVTSAQKNPTAFYLCASKHTGELFFGEGSRLTVL.

V usage is TRBV5-4 and J usage is TRBJ2-3; D gene unclear. This CDR3 region has 13 residues. Germline CDR1 is SGHNT and CDR2 is YYREEE (reference sequence). The ends were cut back, 0 bases at V and 2 bases at J, with 4 bases in the middle. The CDR3 bases are TGTGCCAGCAGCTTGGCTATCACAGATACGCAGTATTTT. Translating it yields CASSLAITDTQYF.

This clone was picked up one time. The chain carries TRBV7-9 and TRBJ2-2; 7 nucleotides agree with TRBD2. Germline trimming cut 4 bases from V and 4 bases from J; bases unmatched to any gene: 6. This CDR3 contains 15 residues. Per the germline V gene, CDR1 is SEHNR and CDR2 is FQNEAQ (reference sequence). The CDR3 DNA is TGTGCCAGCAGCTACGAACTAGCGCGCACCGGGGAGCTGTTTTTT. As protein: CASSYELARTGELFF.

Worth noting for this clone: One junction end does not reproduce the germline sequence, and a read error may be involved. This chain connects TRBV7-7 to TRBJ2-2, with 14 bases aligning to TRBD2. CDR3 length: 16 amino acids. Germline CDR1 and CDR2: SSHAT and FNYEAQ (reference sequence). CDR3 nucleotide sequence: TGTGCTAGCAGCGCGACTAGCGGGAGGGCATCCGGGGAGCTGTTTTTT. It codes for CASSATSGRASGELFF.

This chain connects TRBV7-3 to TRBJ2-1; 11 bases line up with TRBD1. Germline V gene lookup returns CDR1 SGHTA and CDR2 FQGTGA. After removal of 1 base from V and 2 bases from J, the junction contained 4 bases not matched to a gene. This CDR3 is built from 17 residues. CDR3 DNA sequence: TGTGCCAGCAGCTTAAGCCCGGGACAGGGGGCCTACAATGAGCAGTTCTTC. This sequence encodes CASSLSPGQGAYNEQFF.

This chain links TRBV15 with TRBJ1-1; unclear D gene. Germline-derived CDR1 and CDR2 are LNHNV and YYDKDF (reference sequence). V gave up 5 bases and J gave up 2 bases, with 15 bases separating them. CDR3 length: 15 residues. CDR3 nucleotide sequence: TGTGCCACCAGCGGATTTTGGGGAGAAAACACTGAAGCTTTCTTT. Protein product: CATSGFWGENTEAFF.

The gene calls are TRBV18 and TRBJ2-5, with 13 bases that match TRBD2. This CDR3 is 15 amino acids long. Germline CDR1 KGHSH, CDR2 LQKENI. With V trimmed by 3 bases and J by 3 bases, 1 base remained unmatched. The CDR3 sequence: CASSPGLAGEETQYF. The CDR3 DNA reads TGTGCCAGCTCACCCGGACTAGCGGGGGAAGAGACCCAGTACTTC. Together with reference TRBV18 and TRBJ2-5, the CDR3 gives the full variable domain: NAGVMQNPRHLVRRRGQEARLRCSPMKGHSHVYWYRQLPEEGLKFMVYLQKENIIDESGMPKERFSAEFPKEGPSILRIQQVVRGDSAAYFCASSPGLAGEETQYFGPGTRLLVL.

This clone was observed a single time. The chain joins TRBV27 to TRBJ2-3; D not resolved. The length of the CDR3 is 14 residues. CDR1 MNHEY and CDR2 SMNVEV come from the germline V gene (reference sequence). Trimming took 3 bases from V and 4 from J, leaving 11 bases between them. CDR3 nucleotide sequence: TGTGCCAGCAGTTTCCGCCGGTTGGCAGATACGCAGTATTTT. This codes for CASSFRRLADTQYF.

The chain combines TRBV2 with TRBJ2-5, with a weak D call TRBD1 (7 bases). The assigned J gene may be wrong: the sequence end matches TRBJ2-7 better. CDR1 SNHLY and CDR2 FYNNEI come from the germline V gene. The CDR3 runs to 13 residues. The CDR3 is CASWRGPTYEQYF. In nucleotides, the CDR3 is TGTGCCAGCTGGAGGGGGCCGACCTACGAGCAGTACTTC.

This chain links TRBV5-1 with TRBJ1-2, with 7 bases identical to TRBD1. Germline CDR1 and CDR2: SGHRS and YFSETQ. This CDR3 is built from 15 residues. The V and J ends lost 0 bases and 8 bases, in that order; junction bases with no gene match: 10. This CDR3 is CASSLGLIQGEGYTF. The CDR3 nucleotides read TGCGCCAGCAGCTTGGGGTTAATCCAGGGGGAAGGCTACACCTTC. The whole variable domain, remainder taken from reference TRBV5-1 and TRBJ1-2, is KAGVTQTPRYLIKTRGQQVTLSCSPISGHRSVSWYQQTPGQGLQFLFEYFSETQRNKGNFPGRFSGRQFSNSRSEMNVSTLELGDSALYLCASSLGLIQGEGYTFGSGTRLTVV.

The chain has TRBV15 and TRBJ2-7, with 7 bases matching TRBD1. The CDR3 runs 15 residues. V trimming: 8 bases; J trimming: 5 bases; junction bases outside the gene matches: 15. Germline V gene sequence: CDR1 LNHNV, CDR2 YYDKDF (reference sequence). CDR3 region: CATLNPGTEQHEQYF. The CDR3 DNA reads TGTGCCACCCTAAACCCCGGGACAGAACAACACGAGCAGTACTTC.

Comments on this clone: Other DNA variants within this sample encode the same CDR3. This chain links TRBV7-2 with TRBJ2-1; D may be TRBD1 (5 bases). Trimming stripped 0 bases from V and 4 bases from J, with 10 bases between. CDR1 is SGHTA and CDR2 is FQGNSA in the germline V gene. The CDR3 runs 15 residues. The CDR3 bases are TGTGCCAGCAGCTTAGCGGGGCAAGGGTACAATGAGCAGTTCTTC. This translates into CASSLAGQGYNEQFF.

The CDR3 region has the DNA TGTGCCAGCTCACCACCGGCTAGCGGATTCACAGATACGCAGTATTTT. As protein: CASSPPASGFTDTQYF. V gene TRBV18 combines with J gene TRBJ2-3; 7 positions agree with TRBD2. The junction had 5 bases not matched to a gene; V was cut back by 0 bases and J by 2 bases. Germline V gives CDR1 KGHSH, CDR2 LQKENI. The CDR3 is 16 amino acids.

The chain links TRBV28 to TRBJ1-6, with 7 positions matching TRBD1. The CDR3 consists of 14 residues. The J segment lost 9 bases and the V segment lost 6 bases, leaving 8 bases of the junction unmatched. Germline CDR1 and CDR2: MDHEN and SYDVKM. The CDR3, as DNA: TGTGCCAGCAGCCCTGGGACAGCTGGTTCACCCCTCCACTTT. Translating it yields CASSPGTAGSPLHF.

This clone was found once. J is TRBJ2-3 and V is TRBV19, with a possible D match to TRBD1 (6 bases). Per germline, CDR1 LNHDA and CDR2 SQIVND (reference sequence). The CDR3 contains 16 residues. The V end was cut by 5 bases, the J end by 4 bases, with 19 bases between. The CDR3 nucleotides read TGTGCCAGTAGTGTCCAAGGACAACCAGGGGCAGATACGCAGTATTTT. Protein: CASSVQGQPGADTQYF. The complete variable domain, with remaining parts taken from reference TRBV19 and TRBJ2-3, reads DGGITQSPKYLFRKEGQNVTLSCEQNLNHDAMYWYRQDPGQGLRLIYYSQIVNDFQKGDIAEGYSVSREKKESFPLTVTSAQKNPTAFYLCASSVQGQPGADTQYFGPGTRLTVL.

V is TRBV7-9 and J is TRBJ2-3; possibly TRBD2 for D (7 bases). CDR1 SEHNR and CDR2 FQNEAQ come from the germline V gene (reference sequence). The CDR3 has 16 residues. Between the trimmed V and J ends, which lost 5 bases and 0 bases, there was a span of 15 bases. This CDR3 is CASSARGATSTDTQYF. CDR3 nucleotides: TGTGCCAGCAGCGCCCGGGGGGCCACTAGCACAGATACGCAGTATTTT.